The 25 T cell receptor beta chains presented below share a single source sample, sequenced in a study of T cell repertoires in cytomegalovirus infection. TCRdb itself ran the reads through MiXCR, one entry per CDR3 protein. The sample lists a few hundred thousand distinct CDR3 sequences, approximately 40% occurring once. What these receptors recognize is not known. The sample consisted of cultured PBMCs, taken from culture after CMV antigen stimulation. These receptors were taken from a human donor in good health (CMV status not recorded). Some clones in this sample may be carry-over from other donors' samples.

This clonotype was counted between two and nine times. The gene calls are TRBV7-2 and TRBJ2-5; TRBD1 or TRBD2 may be the D gene (5 bases each). The germline CDR1 and CDR2 sequences are SGHTA and FQGNSA. The V end was cut by 4 bases, the J end by 5 bases, with 11 bases between. This CDR3 is 13 amino acids long. The DNA of the CDR3 is TGTGCCAGCAGCTCCAATGGGGGTGAGACCCAGTACTTC. The encoded protein is CASSSNGGETQYF.

This clonotype was recorded a few times. The chain joins TRBV7-2 to TRBJ1-4; no reliable D call. The V and J ends lost 1 base and 5 bases respectively, with 8 bases between them. The germline gives CDR1 SGHTA, CDR2 FQGNSA. The CDR3 covers 14 residues. CDR3 region: CASSLVYTNEKLFF. The CDR3 region has the DNA TGTGCCAGCAGCTTAGTTTACACAAATGAAAAACTGTTTTTT.

The V and J genes are TRBV12-3 or TRBV12-4 and TRBJ1-5, with a tentative D call TRBD1 (6 bases). The CDR3 extends over 15 amino acids. V gave up 7 bases and J gave up 5 bases, with 18 bases separating them. In DNA, the CDR3 is TGTGCCAGCATTAAGGGACATGCAGGCGATCAGCCCCAGCATTTT. It translates to CASIKGHAGDQPQHF.

This clonotype was counted only a few times. This chain connects TRBV5-4 to TRBJ2-3, with D possibly matching TRBD2 (5 bases). CDR3 length equals 16 residues. The V end was cut by 4 bases, the J end by 0 bases, with 15 bases between. Looked up from germline, CDR1 is SGHNT and CDR2 is YYREEE (reference sequence). CDR3 sequence reads: CASSPGPGTSTDTQYF. CDR3 DNA: TGTGCCAGCAGCCCGGGCCCGGGAACTAGCACAGATACGCAGTATTTT.

V gene TRBV7-2 combines with J gene TRBJ1-2; 7 bases are shared with TRBD1. The trim removed 5 bases at V and 4 bases at J, leaving 7 bases unmatched. CDR3 length: 14 residues. Germline V gives CDR1 SGHTA, CDR2 FQGNSA. The CDR3 protein is CASSVGGQSYGYTF. The CDR3 region has the DNA TGTGCCAGCAGCGTAGGGGGACAGAGCTATGGCTACACCTTC.

The table lists this clonotype with a few counts. The chain employs TRBV28 and TRBJ2-2, with 10 nucleotides matching TRBD1. The germline CDR1 and CDR2 sequences are MDHEN and SYDVKM. J lost 7 bases, V lost 6 bases, and 8 bases had no gene match. The CDR3 is made up of 15 amino acids. The CDR3 DNA reads TGTGCCAGCAGACGAGACAGGGGGCGGAACGGGGAGCTGTTTTTT. As protein: CASRRDRGRNGELFF.

V gene TRBV15 combines with J gene TRBJ2-7, with 10 bases identical to TRBD1. With V trimmed by 0 bases and J by 3 bases, 5 bases remained unmatched. The CDR3 extends over 16 amino acids. Looked up from germline, CDR1 is LNHNV and CDR2 is YYDKDF (reference sequence). As DNA, the CDR3 is TGTGCCACCAGCAGAGATCGACAGGGGGCTGACTACGAGCAGTACTTC. It translates to CATSRDRQGADYEQYF.

This clonotype appeared many times. The chain has TRBV7-2 and TRBJ2-7; no firm D call. CDR3 length: 11 amino acids. The germline V and J ends were trimmed by 4 bases and 4 bases, with 5 bases remaining between them. The germline V gene encodes CDR1 SGHTA and CDR2 FQGNSA. CDR3 region: CASSWDYEQYF. CDR3 bases: TGTGCCAGCAGCTGGGATTACGAGCAGTACTTC.

The chain employs TRBV2 and TRBJ1-1; TRBD1 matches 7 bases. J lost 1 base, V lost 7 bases, and 3 bases had no gene match. This CDR3 is built from 13 residues. Per the germline V gene, CDR1 is SNHLY and CDR2 is FYNNEI. CDR3: CASTNRGNTEAFF. The CDR3 DNA reads TGTGCCAGCACTAACAGGGGGAACACTGAAGCTTTCTTT.

The rearrangement joins TRBV14 to TRBJ1-3; D uncertain. V lost 1 base and J 3 bases, leaving 7 bases between the germline ends. CDR3 size: 14 residues. From germline, CDR1 is SGHDN and CDR2 FVKESK. The CDR3, as DNA: TGTGCCAGCAGCCAAGTGGCGGGTGGAAACACCATATATTTT. Its translation is CASSQVAGGNTIYF.

The chain combines TRBV7-2 with TRBJ2-7; 8 bases fit TRBD2. The CDR3 is made up of 15 amino acids. V shed 5 bases and J 6 bases; nucleotides not matched to a gene: 12. The germline V gene has CDR1 SGHTA and CDR2 FQGNSA. As DNA, the CDR3 is TGTGCCAGCAGCCTCCTCCCGGGGGGGCCCCGCGAGCAGTACTTC. Translated: CASSLLPGGPREQYF.

The chain links TRBV30 to TRBJ2-7; no definite D call. From germline, CDR1 is GTSNPN and CDR2 SVGIG (reference sequence). The CDR3 contains 11 residues. V was shortened by 5 bases and J by 2 bases, with 7 bases between the two germline ends. The DNA for the CDR3 is TGTGCCTGGCAAACAGCCTACGAGCAGTACTTC. As protein: CAWQTAYEQYF.

The chain links TRBV29-1 to TRBJ2-2; no firm D call. The length of the CDR3 is 13 residues. Trimming took off 0 bases at V and 4 bases at J, with 6 bases between the two ends. The germline V gene encodes CDR1 SQVTM and CDR2 ANQGSEA. CDR3 region: CSVEDLGTGELFF. The CDR3 coding sequence is TGCAGCGTTGAAGATTTGGGCACCGGGGAGCTGTTTTTT.

In this sample, this clonotype turned up a few times. The chain combines TRBV28 with TRBJ1-6; no firm D call. The CDR3 loop spans 15 amino acids. CDR1 is MDHEN and CDR2 is SYDVKM in the germline V gene. The CDR3 DNA reads as TGTGCTACTATCGTCGGCTCCTTCAATAATTCACCCCTCCACTTT. It codes for CATIVGSFNNSPLHF.

The J gene is TRBJ1-2, the V gene TRBV6-1; no clear D gene. Germline V gene sequence: CDR1 MNHNS, CDR2 SASEGT. The CDR3 runs to 12 residues. The germline V and J ends were trimmed by 7 bases and 8 bases, with 14 bases remaining between them. The CDR3 loop reads CASIRKLGGYTF. DNA of the CDR3: TGTGCCAGCATCCGCAAGTTAGGGGGCTACACCTTC.

This clonotype occurred a few times. CDR3 in DNA: TGTGCCAGCAGCTTGTGGCAGAGCTCCTACAATGAGCAGTTCTTC. It encodes CASSLWQSSYNEQFF. V and J are TRBV7-2 and TRBJ2-1; D gene unclear. V gave up 3 bases and J gave up 0 bases, with 9 bases separating them. CDR3 length: 15 amino acids. Germline CDR1 SGHTA, CDR2 FQGNSA.

The J gene is TRBJ2-1, the V gene TRBV11-2; D is tentatively TRBD1 or TRBD2 (6 bases each). CDR3 length: 16 residues. V lost 5 bases and J 3 bases, leaving 17 bases between the germline ends. Germline V lookup: CDR1 SGHAT, CDR2 FQNNGV. The CDR3 here is CASSPKPGAGYNEQFF. DNA of the CDR3: TGTGCCAGCAGCCCCAAGCCGGGGGCGGGCTACAATGAGCAGTTCTTC.

In this sample, this clonotype turned up a few times. The J gene is TRBJ2-5, the V gene TRBV2; TRBD1 matches at 11 bases. V lost 4 bases, J lost 5 bases, and 3 bases stayed unmatched. The CDR3 is 14 residues long. Germline V gene sequence: CDR1 SNHLY, CDR2 FYNNEI. The CDR3 loop reads CASSADRGLETQYF. CDR3 in DNA: TGTGCCAGCAGTGCGGACAGGGGGCTGGAGACCCAGTACTTC.

This clonotype was found a few times. In DNA form, the CDR3 reads TGTGCCAGCAGCCCCCTTCCCTACAATGAGCAGTTCTTC. Encoded protein: CASSPLPYNEQFF. The chain links TRBV7-6 to TRBJ2-1; no reliable D call. The V gene's germline CDR1 is SGHVS and CDR2 FNYEAQ. CDR3 length: 13 amino acids. The germline V and J ends were trimmed by 5 bases and 2 bases, with 7 bases remaining between them.

This clonotype came up a few times. CDR3 residues: CASSQSSGVSGANVLTF. CDR3 sequence (DNA): TGTGCCAGCAGCCAGTCCTCGGGGGTTTCTGGGGCCAACGTCCTGACTTTC. The chain links TRBV7-6 to TRBJ2-6, with TRBD2 as a possible D gene (6 bases). The CDR3 is 17 amino acids. V was clipped by 5 bases and J by 1 base, with 15 bases between them. From germline, CDR1 is SGHVS and CDR2 FNYEAQ.

The chain employs TRBV7-2 and TRBJ2-1, with unresolved D. The CDR3 length is 10 residues. V was pared by 8 bases and J by 9 bases, with 8 bases between. In germline, CDR1 is SGHTA, CDR2 FQGNSA. The CDR3 loop reads CASGEVEQFF. The CDR3 nucleotides are TGTGCCAGCGGAGAGGTTGAGCAGTTCTTC.

There are a few counts of this clonotype. J is TRBJ2-2 and V is TRBV19; 9 bases align to TRBD2. The CDR3 length is 15 residues. V was clipped by 6 bases and J by 4 bases; unmatched bases: 6. Germline-derived CDR1 and CDR2 are LNHDA and SQIVND (reference sequence). CDR3 DNA sequence: TGTGCCAGTAGCAGTAGCGGGAGACGCACCGGGGAGCTGTTTTTT. It encodes CASSSSGRRTGELFF.

The sample holds a few counts of this clonotype. The V and J genes are TRBV15 and TRBJ2-1, with 8 bases identical to TRBD2. The V segment lost 2 bases and the J segment 4 bases; nucleotides outside the gene matches: 7. Germline V lookup: CDR1 LNHNV, CDR2 YYDKDF (reference sequence). The CDR3 runs to 16 residues. CDR3 loop: CATSRSTSGPYNEQFF. Written as DNA, the CDR3 is TGTGCCACCAGCAGATCAACTAGCGGCCCGTACAATGAGCAGTTCTTC.

This sequence joins TRBV4-1 and TRBJ1-4, with D perhaps TRBD1 (5 bases). Trimming took 4 bases from V and 5 from J, leaving 11 bases between them. CDR1 and CDR2 from the germline V gene are MGHRA and YSYEKL. The length of the CDR3 is 14 residues. This CDR3 is CASSPPGDNEKLFF. The CDR3 DNA follows: TGCGCCAGCAGCCCCCCCGGGGACAATGAAAAACTGTTTTTT.

The gene calls are TRBV4-1 and TRBJ2-3, with unresolved D. The CDR3 is 13 residues long. Deletions cut 2 bases from V and 2 bases from J, with 5 bases between. Germline V gene sequence: CDR1 MGHRA, CDR2 YSYEKL. CDR3 residues: CASSQINTDTQYF. The CDR3 nucleotides are TGCGCCAGCAGCCAAATAAACACAGATACGCAGTATTTT.